This TCR beta chain was recovered during a study of OX40 agonist ivuxolimab in advanced cancers. Broadly, across the study: The costimulatory receptor OX40 (CD134) was targeted by ivuxolimab, a fully human IgG2 agonistic monoclonal antibody. Of the approximately 53 patients in dose escalation, some 19 had hepatocellular carcinoma, about 15 had melanoma, 9 had renal cell carcinoma and 9 had head and neck cancer. Peripheral TCRbeta sequencing was intended to test whether TCR sequence diversity was altered and clonal T-cell expansion was caused by ivuxolimab. Partial responses occurred in three dose-escalation patients: two with cutaneous melanoma and one with hepatocellular carcinoma. The paper reports the monotherapy dose-escalation portion (N of about 54 patients) of the phase I ivuxolimab trial. Patients were allowed to have had prior anti-PD-1, anti-PD-L1 or anti-CTLA-4 therapy, and around 40% of the dose-escalation patients had previously received checkpoint inhibitors. A male proportion of around 83% and a mean age of roughly 55 years, ranging from roughly 23 to 80, were recorded for the dose-escalation cohort. Intravenous ivuxolimab was administered to patients every 2 weeks at six dose levels: 0.01, 0.1, 0.3, 1.5, 3 and 10 mg/kg. The research as a whole found: In the 0.1-3.0 mg/kg groups, partial responders had among the lowest normalized peripheral clonal expansion, particularly in CD8+ T cells. Antigen specificity was not determined for the clonally expanded peripheral T cells. At doses from 0.1 to 3.0 mg/kg, clonal expansion was seen in both CD4+ and CD8+ blood T cells between baseline and week 6. After ivuxolimab, CD8+ T cells had more expanded clones than CD4+ T cells on average. Low levels of normalized T-cell clonal expansion were also seen in some nonresponding patients.

Turning to this clone: Its antigen is not yet known. No much larger clone is present one base from it, and per-base qualities are unavailable.

Patients with autoimmune disease history or receiving systemic immunosuppression were excluded from the trial. Peripheral blood for TCR sequencing was collected from all dose cohorts at baseline, on cycle 4 day 1, and on cycle 7 day 1. The samples were taken from a phase I, first-in-human, multicenter, open-label dose-escalation trial of ivuxolimab. Adults with locally advanced or metastatic melanoma, renal cell, hepatocellular, or head and neck squamous cell carcinoma were enrolled in the trial. Before TCR sequencing, CD4+ T cells and CD8+ T cells from peripheral blood were sorted into separate populations. For sequencing of the TCRbeta CDR3 region, genomic DNA was extracted from the sorted cells. The immunoSEQ Assay was used to sequence the TCRbeta CDR3 regions. TCRdb provides this immuneACCESS table in a form limited to in-frame rearrangements. Some clones are lacking; in checked studies, under half of them reflect an unresolved V gene, and why the rest are absent is not known. For this sample there are tens of thousands of clones; around 86% appear just once. The top ten hold approximately 0.4% of the sample.

V is pruned by 7 bases and J by 3 bases, leaving 5 bases of the junction without a gene match. Spanning cysteine to phenylalanine, the CDR3 consists of 13 amino acids. Only the CDR3 DNA is retained, 39 bases long and in frame from the first base. The CDR1 and CDR2 encoded by the germline V gene are MNHNS and SASEGT. The V and J segments used are TRBV6-1 and TRBJ2-7; the central 8 bases match TRBD1. This specimen was CD4+ or CD8+ T cells sorted from blood, taken in a trial of the OX40 agonist ivuxolimab. The TCR comes from an adult with an advanced solid tumor such as melanoma, head and neck, liver or kidney cancer. The sequenced DNA is TGTGCCAGCATTAGGACAGGGAACTACGAGCAGTACTTC. Its coded protein is CASIRTGNYEQYF.